The rows below give T cell receptor beta chains drawn from one sample of a study of response to subunit inactivated influenza vaccine. TCRdb itself ran the RT-PCR reads through MiXCR, one entry per CDR3 protein. The sample lists roughly 650,000 distinct CDR3 sequences, roughly 14% occurring once. The sample here was PBMCs from blood, taken roughly 13 days after vaccination. Every receptor here comes from a man aged 50 to 59 who received an inactivated influenza vaccine. CDR3s include the opening cysteine and the closing phenylalanine or tryptophan. A D gene is named only where the DNA matches it firmly. Where a row states a size, it is once, few, many or the class of an expanded clone; other rows omit it.

d_gene,j_gene,v_gene,abundance,CDR3nt,CDR3aa
NA,TRBJ2-2,TRBV19,NA,TGTGCCAGTAGGATCGACAGATTACGAACCGGGGAGCTGTTTTTT,CASRIDRLRTGELFF
NA,TRBJ2-5,TRBV4-2,NA,TGTGCCAGCAGCAACAGAGGGGCGGAGACCCAGTACTTC,CASSNRGAETQYF
NA,TRBJ2-5,TRBV5-6,NA,TGTGCCAGCAGCCTGGGGTTTTCCGGCCTGTACCAAGAGACCCAGTACTTC,CASSLGFSGLYQETQYF
NA,TRBJ2-7,TRBV30,few,TGTGCCTGGAGCGGGACTCTGAGGCCCTACGAGCAGTACTTC,CAWSGTLRPYEQYF
NA,TRBJ1-4,TRBV18,NA,TGTGCCAGCTCTACGACAGGAAATGAAAAACTGTTTTTT,CASSTTGNEKLFF
NA,TRBJ2-1,TRBV2,few,TGTGCCAGCAGTGCGATTTATGAGCAGTTCTTC,CASSAIYEQFF
NA,TRBJ2-7,TRBV7-6,few,TGTGCCAGCAGCTTAGAACGGCTGTCGGAAGAGCAGTACTTC,CASSLERLSEEQYF
NA,TRBJ2-5,TRBV14,NA,TGTGCCAGCAGCCAAGACATAGGACGGGCGGCCCAGTACTTC,CASSQDIGRAAQYF
TRBD1,TRBJ1-2,TRBV27,few,TGTGCCACGTACAGGGGGTCGCGCTATGGCTACACCTTC,CATYRGSRYGYTF
NA,TRBJ2-2,TRBV15,few,TGTGCCACCAGCAGAGCGGGCACCGGGGAGCTGTTTTTT,CATSRAGTGELFF
NA,TRBJ2-3,TRBV10-3,few,TGTGCCATCAGCCCCCGTGGGGACCACACAGATACGCAGTATTTT,CAISPRGDHTDTQYF
NA,TRBJ2-7,TRBV9,many,TGTGCCAGCAGCGTACAACGGAGGGGTTACGAGCAGTACTTC,CASSVQRRGYEQYF
NA,TRBJ2-1,TRBV28,few,TGTGCCAGCCTTGGGTGGGGGAGCTCCTACAATGAGCAGTTCTTC,CASLGWGSSYNEQFF
NA,TRBJ2-3,TRBV9,few,TGTGCCAGCAGCGTAGACTGGTATACAGATACGCAGTATTTT,CASSVDWYTDTQYF
NA,TRBJ1-5,TRBV7-8,many,TGTGCCAGCAGCCCCCGGGACATCAATCAGCCCCAGCATTTT,CASSPRDINQPQHF
TRBD2,TRBJ2-5,TRBV20-1,NA,TGCAGTGCTAGACCCGTAGCGGGGGGGCAAGAGACCCAGTACTTC,CSARPVAGGQETQYF
TRBD2,TRBJ2-2,TRBV29-1,NA,TGCAGCGTTGAAGGGTTGCGGGGGGCCGTCGGGGAGCTGTTTTTT,CSVEGLRGAVGELFF
NA,TRBJ2-1,TRBV7-8,few,TGTGCCAGCAGCTTACGTCTGGGACTCCTAAAGCTCTCTAATGAGCAGTTCTTC,CASSLRLGLLKLSNEQFF
NA,TRBJ2-1,TRBV7-2,NA,TGTGCCAGCAGCTTAGCGCAGAATAGCGACTACAATGAGCAGTTCTTC,CASSLAQNSDYNEQFF
NA,TRBJ1-5,TRBV7-2,NA,TGTGCCAGCAGTAAATTCACGAATCAGCCCCAGCATTTT,CASSKFTNQPQHF
TRBD2,TRBJ2-2,TRBV5-4,few,TGTGCCAGCAGCTTGGCCCAAGCGGGAGGGACCGGGGAGCTGTTTTTT,CASSLAQAGGTGELFF
TRBD1,TRBJ1-2,TRBV6-1,many,TGTGCCAGCAGTCAGGACAGGCCTAACTATGGCTACACCTTC,CASSQDRPNYGYTF
TRBD1,TRBJ2-7,TRBV5-5,NA,TGTGCCAGCAGCTTGGGACAGGGTATCGCCGAGCAGTACTTC,CASSLGQGIAEQYF
TRBD2,TRBJ2-5,TRBV7-8,many,TGTGCCAGCAGCTTCGTCACTAGCGGGAGCCAAGAGACCCAGTACTTC,CASSFVTSGSQETQYF
TRBD1,TRBJ2-7,TRBV15,once,TGTGCCACCAGCCCGATCGATGGGACAGGGAGCTCCTACGAGCAGTACTTC,CATSPIDGTGSSYEQYF
TRBD1,TRBJ2-7,TRBV6-2/TRBV6-3,NA,TGTGCCAGCAGTTCCACCGGACAGGAGCGCTTCTACGAGCAGTACTTC,CASSSTGQERFYEQYF
TRBD2,TRBJ2-7,TRBV6-2/TRBV6-3,NA,TGTGCCAGCAGACTGGGACTAGGGATGTACGAGCAGTACTTC,CASRLGLGMYEQYF
NA,TRBJ2-1,TRBV15,NA,TGTGCCACCAGCATACAGGATTACAATGAGCAGTTCTTC,CATSIQDYNEQFF
TRBD1,TRBJ2-3,TRBV18,NA,TGTGCCAGCTCACCCGCCCCCCCACAGGGGGCCCGTACGCAGTATTTT,CASSPAPPQGARTQYF
NA,TRBJ2-7,TRBV12-3/TRBV12-4,few,TGTGCCAGCAGTTTTCAAGGGGCGATTTCCTACGAGCAGTACTTC,CASSFQGAISYEQYF
TRBD2,TRBJ2-1,TRBV29-1,few,TGCAGCGTTCTACGTGGGACTAGCGGGAGAGGTTCCTACAATGAGCAGTTCTTC,CSVLRGTSGRGSYNEQFF
NA,TRBJ2-1,TRBV20-1,few,TGCAGTGCTAGTCCTTTTAGGGGGGGGTACAATGAGCAGTTCTTC,CSASPFRGGYNEQFF
TRBD2,TRBJ2-1,TRBV7-9,NA,TGTGCCAGCAGCGCCTCTAGCGGGGGATACAATGAGCAGTTCTTC,CASSASSGGYNEQFF
NA,TRBJ2-5,TRBV7-8,NA,TGTGCCAGCAGCTTAGCGCTACAGGCCCAGTACTTC,CASSLALQAQYF